The 6 T cell receptor beta chains below come from one sample, sequenced in a study of cytotoxic CD8 clonotypes in ibrutinib-treated CLL. Clones were sequenced by immunoSEQ multiplex PCR, and TCRdb holds only the in-frame ones, with some missing. This sample has some 80,000 clones; around 79% occur once, and the top ten carry 4.8%. The material was PBMCs, obtained after 12 months of ibrutinib treatment. The receptors derive from a human donor with chronic lymphocytic leukemia.

The chain couples TRBV28 to TRBJ2-7; D gene ambiguous. Looked up from germline, CDR1 is MDHEN and CDR2 is SYDVKM. V was clipped by 2 bases and J by 6 bases, with 14 bases between them. The CDR3 has 14 amino acids. The CDR3 DNA sequence: TGTGCCAGCAGTTTAGTGGGTGGCATCGGCGAGCAGTACTTC. It translates to CASSLVGGIGEQYF.

This sequence joins TRBV27 and TRBJ2-3; 8 nucleotides align to TRBD1. The CDR3 has 14 residues. The V gene's germline CDR1 is MNHEY and CDR2 SMNVEV (reference sequence). Germline trimming cut 6 bases from V and 1 base from J; bases unmatched to any gene: 3. The CDR3 DNA sequence: TGTGCCAGCAGACTACAGGGGGGCACAGATACGCAGTATTTT. Amino acid sequence: CASRLQGGTDTQYF.

The rearrangement uses TRBV18 and TRBJ2-7, with 7 positions matching TRBD1. The CDR3 runs 14 residues. Germline-derived CDR1 and CDR2 are KGHSH and LQKENI. Germline trimming cut 3 bases from V and 2 bases from J; bases unmatched to any gene: 4. The CDR3 DNA sequence: TGTGCCAGCTCACCCCGACAGGGCCCCTACGAGCAGTACTTC. Residues: CASSPRQGPYEQYF.

The CDR3 DNA is TGTGCCAGCAGCCCACCGAGGGGAGGCGGGGAGACCCAGTACTTC. Its protein product is CASSPPRGGGETQYF. The chain carries TRBV9 and TRBJ2-5; the D gene is possibly TRBD2 (6 bases). V was cut by 4 bases and J by 5 bases, with 18 bases left in between. Per the germline V gene, CDR1 is SGDLS and CDR2 is YYNGEE. The CDR3 has 15 residues.

The chain joins TRBV7-3 to TRBJ2-2, with D maybe TRBD1 (6 bases). The CDR3 consists of 14 residues. V was trimmed by 4 bases and J by 1 base, leaving 7 bases between them. CDR1 is SGHTA and CDR2 is FQGTGA in the germline V gene. The CDR3 here is CASSWGLNTGELFF. In DNA, the CDR3 is TGTGCCAGCAGCTGGGGGCTGAACACCGGGGAGCTGTTTTTT.

This clone was counted a single time. The V gene is TRBV2, the J gene TRBJ1-1; TRBD1 agrees at 7 bases. Trimming cost V 6 bases and J 7 bases; bases outside gene matches: 11. Per the germline V gene, CDR1 is SNHLY and CDR2 is FYNNEI. The CDR3 covers 14 residues. The CDR3 loop reads CASRGGQLGGEAFF. The CDR3 region has the DNA TGTGCCAGCAGGGGGGGACAGCTGGGTGGTGAAGCTTTCTTT. Supplemented by reference TRBV2 and TRBJ1-1, the full variable domain reads EPEVTQTPSHQVTQMGQEVILRCVPISNHLYFYWYRQILGQKVEFLVSFYNNEISEKSEIFDDQFSVERPDGSNFTLKIRSTKLEDSAMYFCASRGGQLGGEAFFGQGTRLTVV.